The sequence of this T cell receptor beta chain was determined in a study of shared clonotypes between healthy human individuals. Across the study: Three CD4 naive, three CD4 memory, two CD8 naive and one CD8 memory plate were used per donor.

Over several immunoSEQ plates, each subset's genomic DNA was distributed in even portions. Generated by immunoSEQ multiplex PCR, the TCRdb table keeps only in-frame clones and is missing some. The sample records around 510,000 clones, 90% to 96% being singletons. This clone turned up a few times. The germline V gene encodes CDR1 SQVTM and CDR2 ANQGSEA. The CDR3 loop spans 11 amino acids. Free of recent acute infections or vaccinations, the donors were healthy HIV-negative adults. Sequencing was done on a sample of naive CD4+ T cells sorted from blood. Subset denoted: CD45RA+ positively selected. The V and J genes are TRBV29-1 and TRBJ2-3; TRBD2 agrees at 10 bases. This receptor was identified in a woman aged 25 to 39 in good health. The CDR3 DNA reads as TGCGGCGGGACTAGCGCCGATACGCAGTATTTT. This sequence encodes CGGTSADTQYF.